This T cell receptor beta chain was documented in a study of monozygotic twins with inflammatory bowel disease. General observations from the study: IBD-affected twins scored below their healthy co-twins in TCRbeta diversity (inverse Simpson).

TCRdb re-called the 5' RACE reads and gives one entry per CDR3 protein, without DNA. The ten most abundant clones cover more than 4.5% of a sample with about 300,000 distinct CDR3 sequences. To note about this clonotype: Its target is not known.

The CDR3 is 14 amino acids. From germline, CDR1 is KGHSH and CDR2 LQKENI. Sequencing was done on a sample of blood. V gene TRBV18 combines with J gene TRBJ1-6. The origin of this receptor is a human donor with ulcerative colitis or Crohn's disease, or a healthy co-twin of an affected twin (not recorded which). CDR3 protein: CASSPETGLSPLHF.